This T cell receptor (beta chain) was recorded in a study of blood T cell repertoires in COVID-19. The overall study: Samples of COVID-19 (acute and convalescent) were obtained from the United States, Italy and Spain. Nucleic acid was either cDNA or gDNA, and it came from T cells, B-cell-depleted T cells, or PBMCs.

In the study's own analysis: For nucleated cells, counts were estimated from reference gene primer amplification. The method was immunoSEQ multiplex PCR; TCRdb's version includes in-frame clones alone and lacks a portion of them. The D gene and trimming were derived from the DNA, and the V and J assignments and clone size from that table. Of roughly 20,000 clones detected, approximately 90% appear once; the ten largest clones hold approximately 11%. The CDR3 loop spans 17 amino acids. Germline-derived CDR1 and CDR2 are LNHDA and SQIVND (reference sequence). J gave up 4 bases and V 7 bases, and 17 bases lay outside the gene matches.

This TCR was sampled from a human donor in a cohort sampled during active COVID-19. The sample taken for sequencing was peripheral blood. The chain carries TRBV19 and TRBJ2-3; 7 bases match TRBD2. The CDR3 bases are TGTGCCAGTACTTCCGCGGCGGCGGGAGTTGGCGCAGATACGCAGTATTTT. This gives the protein CASTSAAAGVGADTQYF.